The TCR beta chain under discussion was sequenced for a study of T cell repertoires in cytomegalovirus infection. At the level of the study: An indication of both CMV infection and matching HLA type came from public TCR beta signatures. General study findings and limits: Identification of carriers of CMV plus the relevant HLA was achieved through cumulative public TCR beta family frequency. HLA-C-restricted CMV-specific TCR beta clonotypes were dominant in the ex vivo response.

Using its own MiXCR run on the reads, TCRdb lists one record per CDR3 protein. The table records about 310,000 distinct CDR3 sequences, 20% to 25% of them present only once. This clonotype was found a few times. Its cognate antigen is unknown. Specimen: cultured PBMCs, collected from culture after CMV antigen stimulation. The sequence derives from a human donor in good health (CMV status not recorded). Some clones in this sample may be carry-over from other donors' samples.

The CDR3 DNA reads TGTGCCAGCAGTTTATTGAGCAGATACACCGGGGAGCTGTTTTTT. It codes for CASSLLSRYTGELFF. V is TRBV28 and J is TRBJ2-2; D is uncertain. With 1 base removed from V and 3 bases from J, the gap between germline ends came to 9 bases. There are 15 residues in the CDR3. Germline V lookup: CDR1 MDHEN, CDR2 SYDVKM.